A single sample gave rise to the 5 T cell receptor beta chains below, sequenced in a study of blood T cell repertoires in COVID-19. Sequencing was performed with immunoSEQ multiplex PCR; in TCRdb, only in-frame clones are kept and a portion is missing. The profile covers around 120,000 clones, with 87% appearing a single time and more than 25% taken by the ten largest. The sequenced material came from peripheral blood. The receptor set was obtained from a woman in her 70s with acute or convalescent COVID-19.

The chain combines TRBV24-1 with TRBJ2-1; D is ambiguous. The CDR3 consists of 17 residues. The germline CDR1 and CDR2 sequences are KGHDR and SFDVKD. Trimming took 3 bases from V and 0 from J, leaving 14 bases between them. CDR3 protein: CATSDPLFGSSYNEQFF. The CDR3, as DNA: TGTGCCACCAGTGATCCCCTGTTCGGTAGCTCCTACAATGAGCAGTTCTTC.

The J gene is TRBJ1-1, the V gene TRBV3-1 (or the pseudogene TRBV3-2); possibly TRBD1 for D (5 bases). CDR3 length: 14 amino acids. The V gene's germline CDR1 is LGHDT and CDR2 YNNKEL (reference sequence). V lost 2 bases and J lost 3, with 10 bases in between. The DNA of the CDR3 is TGTGCCAGCAGCCAAATCCAGGGCGACACTGAAGCTTTCTTT. Translation gives CASSQIQGDTEAFF.

This chain uses TRBV6-1 with TRBJ2-7; 10 nucleotides line up with TRBD1. The V segment lost 3 bases and the J segment 5 bases; nucleotides outside the gene matches: 4. Germline V gene data show CDR1 as MNHNS and CDR2 as SASEGT. The CDR3 runs to 14 residues. The CDR3: CASSDGTGVNEQYF. Written as DNA, the CDR3 is TGTGCCAGCAGTGATGGGACAGGGGTGAACGAGCAGTACTTC.

This chain connects TRBV3-1 (or the pseudogene TRBV3-2) to TRBJ1-3; TRBD1 aligns across 8 bases. V lost 2 bases, J lost 0 bases, and 3 bases stayed unmatched. Germline V gene data show CDR1 as LGHDT and CDR2 as YNNKEL (reference sequence). This CDR3 has 16 amino acids. This CDR3 reads CASSQYGTGSGNTIYF. The CDR3 DNA sequence: TGTGCCAGCAGCCAATATGGGACAGGCTCTGGAAACACCATATATTTT.

The chain joins TRBV18 to TRBJ1-6; 7 bases align to TRBD1. The CDR3 spans 16 residues. J gave up 5 bases and V 5 bases, and 9 bases lay outside the gene matches. Per germline, CDR1 KGHSH and CDR2 LQKENI. CDR3 DNA: TGTGCCAGCTCAGAGCGACAGGGTTTGCATAATTCACCCCTCCACTTT. Translating it yields CASSERQGLHNSPLHF.